The 30 T cell receptor beta chains reported below all come from one sample, sequenced in a study of blood T cell repertoires in COVID-19 (dated by TCRdb to the early 2020s). The library was built by means of the immunoSEQ multiplex PCR assay. TCRdb stores this immuneACCESS table with in-frame sequences only. Part of the clones is absent; in the studies checked, under half of the shortfall reflects unresolved V genes, and no reason is known for the rest. This sample comprises approximately 220,000 clones, 80% to 85% of them detected only once. About 2.3% of the sample belongs to the ten largest clones. Sequencing used peripheral blood. These receptors were collected from a woman aged 55-69 years with acute or convalescent COVID-19.

The genes are TRBV3-1 (or the pseudogene TRBV3-2) and TRBJ1-1, with a weak D call TRBD1 (6 bases). CDR1 is LGHDT, CDR2 YNNKEL, per germline (reference sequence). V lost 0 bases, J lost 3 bases, and 11 bases lay in between. This CDR3 has 15 residues. The CDR3 nucleotides read TGTGCCAGCAGCCAAGATAATCAGGGGTACACTGAAGCTTTCTTT. Protein product: CASSQDNQGYTEAFF.

The J gene is TRBJ1-1, the V gene TRBV7-9; no definite D call. With 5 bases removed from V and 8 bases from J, the gap between germline ends came to 12 bases. This CDR3 has 12 amino acids. Per the germline V gene, CDR1 is SEHNR and CDR2 is FQNEAQ (reference sequence). CDR3 loop: CASSHGGTEAFF. The CDR3 coding sequence is TGTGCCAGCAGCCACGGCGGAACAGAAGCTTTCTTT. Full variable domain (rest looked up from reference TRBV7-9 and TRBJ1-1): DTGVSQNPRHKITKRGQNVTFRCDPISEHNRLYWYRQTLGQGPEFLTYFQNEAQLEKSRLLSDRFSAERPKGSFSTLEIQRTEQGDSAMYLCASSHGGTEAFFGQGTRLTVV.

The chain recombines TRBV18 with TRBJ1-6; D gene unclear. Germline V lookup: CDR1 KGHSH, CDR2 LQKENI. The CDR3 is 18 amino acids. Between the trimmed V and J ends, which lost 6 bases and 3 bases, there was a span of 21 bases. CDR3 residues: CASSLTSRLSGYNSPLHF. The CDR3 nucleotides are TGTGCCAGCTCGCTCACATCGCGACTCAGCGGCTATAATTCACCCCTCCACTTT.

This sequence joins TRBV5-4 and TRBJ1-2; maybe TRBD1 (5 bases). The ends were cut back, 2 bases at V and 3 bases at J, with 14 bases in the middle. Germline loops: CDR1 SGHNT, CDR2 YYREEE (reference sequence). This CDR3 region has 15 residues. The CDR3 loop is CASSLSGSAYYGYTF. The CDR3 nucleotides are TGTGCCAGCAGCTTATCAGGGTCCGCATACTATGGCTACACCTTC. Supplemented by reference TRBV5-4 and TRBJ1-2, the full variable domain reads ETGVTQSPTHLIKTRGQQVTLRCSSQSGHNTVSWYQQALGQGPQFIFQYYREEENGRGNFPPRFSGLQFPNYSSELNVNALELDDSALYLCASSLSGSAYYGYTFGSGTRLTVV.

The gene calls are TRBV27 and TRBJ1-2; D is unresolved. Between the trimmed V and J ends, which lost 6 bases and 4 bases, there was a span of 18 bases. CDR3 length: 15 amino acids. Germline V gene lookup returns CDR1 MNHEY and CDR2 SMNVEV (reference sequence). The CDR3 here is CASRASEDRVYGYTF. CDR3 coding DNA: TGTGCCAGCAGAGCCTCGGAGGATCGCGTCTATGGCTACACCTTC.

This clone has only one observation. V usage is TRBV2 and J usage is TRBJ1-6; D is uncertain. The CDR3 has 13 residues. V lost 7 bases and J 7 bases, leaving 11 bases between the germline ends. Per germline, CDR1 SNHLY and CDR2 FYNNEI. CDR3 loop: CASKLQTNSPLHF. The CDR3 DNA sequence: TGTGCCAGCAAGCTGCAGACAAATTCACCCCTCCACTTT.

V is TRBV5-1 and J is TRBJ2-1, with TRBD1 identical over 10 bases. The CDR3 loop spans 19 amino acids. The germline V gene encodes CDR1 SGHRS and CDR2 YFSETQ. Trimming cost V 1 base and J 5 bases; bases outside gene matches: 15. This chain's CDR3 is CASSLYRGTGVRFDNEQFF. The CDR3 bases are TGCGCCAGCAGCTTGTATCGAGGGACAGGGGTTCGGTTCGACAATGAGCAGTTCTTC.

The chain joins TRBV6-5 to TRBJ1-1; D call uncertain. Germline V gene data show CDR1 as MNHEY and CDR2 as SVGAGI. Trimming stripped 6 bases from V and 4 bases from J, with 9 bases between. This CDR3 is built from 12 residues. The CDR3 DNA reads as TGTGCCAGCAGCCGGGGAAGCACTGAAGCTTTCTTT. Its protein product is CASSRGSTEAFF.

This clone was found once. J is TRBJ1-2 and V is TRBV5-6; 7 bases are a match to TRBD1. V lost 0 bases to trimming and J lost 4 bases; unmatched junction nucleotides: 12. Germline V CDR1 and CDR2: SGHDT, YYEEEE. The CDR3 is made up of 17 amino acids. This CDR3 is CASSLETGALQLYGYTF. CDR3 bases: TGTGCCAGCAGCTTGGAAACAGGGGCCCTCCAACTCTATGGCTACACCTTC.

There are a few counts of this clone. The chain links TRBV28 to TRBJ1-2; 7 bases agree with TRBD1. The CDR3 totals 13 residues. Germline V lookup: CDR1 MDHEN, CDR2 SYDVKM. The trim removed 4 bases at V and 7 bases at J, leaving 6 bases unmatched. CDR3 bases: TGTGCCAGCAGTTCGGACAGGTTACGTGGCTACACCTTC. This encodes CASSSDRLRGYTF.

The V and J genes are TRBV9 and TRBJ1-5, with D perhaps matching TRBD1 (5 bases). The CDR3 length is 16 residues. The germline CDR1 and CDR2 sequences are SGDLS and YYNGEE. V was pared by 6 bases and J by 0 bases, with 16 bases between. Written as DNA, the CDR3 is TGTGCCAGCATCCCGCTCGGGGGATTTAGCAATCAGCCCCAGCATTTT. This codes for CASIPLGGFSNQPQHF. The variable domain in full, completed from reference TRBV9 and TRBJ1-5, reads DSGVTQTPKHLITATGQRVTLRCSPRSGDLSVYWYQQSLDQGLQFLIQYYNGEERAKGNILERFSAQQFPDLHSELNLSSLELGDSALYFCASIPLGGFSNQPQHFGDGTRLSIL.

This clone was seen only a few times. This sequence joins TRBV18 and TRBJ1-5; D not resolved. CDR1 and CDR2 from the germline V gene are KGHSH and LQKENI. This CDR3 spans 12 amino acids. The ends were cut back, 3 bases at V and 6 bases at J, with 6 bases in the middle. CDR3 nucleotides: TGTGCCAGCTCACCGGTCGGTCAGCCCCAGCATTTT. The encoded protein is CASSPVGQPQHF.

This chain uses TRBV14 with TRBJ2-7, with 8 bases lining up with TRBD1. V lost 0 bases and J lost 4; bases outside the gene matches: 5. The germline gives CDR1 SGHDN, CDR2 FVKESK. This CDR3 spans 15 amino acids. CDR3 nucleotide sequence: TGTGCCAGCAGCCAAGAACGGACAGGGAGGTACGAGCAGTACTTC. Its protein product is CASSQERTGRYEQYF.

V usage is TRBV27 and J usage is TRBJ2-1; 10 bases agree with TRBD2. CDR3 length equals 14 residues. J lost 4 bases, V lost 4 bases, and 1 base had no gene match. The germline CDR1 and CDR2 sequences are MNHEY and SMNVEV (reference sequence). In DNA, the CDR3 is TGTGCCAGCAGTTCTAGCGGGGGTTACAATGAGCAGTTCTTC. Residues: CASSSSGGYNEQFF.

V and J are TRBV6-5 and TRBJ2-5, with D perhaps matching TRBD1 (5 bases). The length of the CDR3 is 14 residues. Trimming shortened V by 2 bases and J by 5 bases, and 12 bases separated the two germline ends. CDR1 MNHEY and CDR2 SVGAGI come from the germline V gene. In DNA form, the CDR3 reads TGTGCCAGCAGTTACGGGGCCACAAGGGAGACCCAGTACTTC. Its protein product is CASSYGATRETQYF.

The chain uses TRBV2 and TRBJ2-5; TRBD1 might be the D (5 bases). In germline, CDR1 is SNHLY, CDR2 FYNNEI. The ends were cut back, 6 bases at V and 7 bases at J, with 15 bases in the middle. The CDR3 consists of 13 residues. The CDR3 protein is CASSETRTGTQYF. The CDR3 DNA follows: TGTGCCAGCAGCGAGACTCGAACAGGGACCCAGTACTTC.

The gene calls are TRBV5-4 and TRBJ2-1, with 7 bases fitting TRBD1. Unmatched junction bases numbered 8, after V lost 4 bases and J lost 4 bases. In germline, CDR1 is SGHNT, CDR2 YYREEE (reference sequence). The length of the CDR3 is 15 residues. The CDR3 nucleotides read TGTGCCAGCAGCAAGACAGGGTCTGAGTACAATGAGCAGTTCTTC. This encodes CASSKTGSEYNEQFF.

This clone was detected once. CDR3 loop: CASSRWSGTSSGANVLTF. The CDR3 DNA reads TGCGCCAGCAGCCGGTGGTCAGGAACCAGCTCTGGGGCCAACGTCCTGACTTTC. The V call is TRBV4-1, the J call TRBJ2-6, with no clear D. The CDR3 loop spans 18 amino acids. Trimming stripped 4 bases from V and 0 bases from J, with 16 bases between. Per the germline V gene, CDR1 is MGHRA and CDR2 is YSYEKL.

J is TRBJ2-2 and V is TRBV11-2; D possibly corresponds to TRBD2 (7 bases). V gave up 5 bases and J gave up 7 bases, with 20 bases separating them. Germline CDR1 and CDR2: SGHAT and FQNNGV. The CDR3 totals 16 residues. CDR3 protein: CASSPEGGAFGGELFF. The CDR3 DNA follows: TGTGCCAGCAGCCCTGAAGGGGGGGCTTTCGGCGGGGAGCTGTTTTTT.

The chain employs TRBV10-3 and TRBJ1-5, with TRBD1 identical over 8 bases. CDR1 ENHRY and CDR2 SYGVKD come from the germline V gene. V lost 4 bases, J lost 4 bases, and 6 bases stayed unmatched. This CDR3 has 15 amino acids. The CDR3 spells CAISVNRGENQPQHF. The CDR3 DNA is TGTGCCATCAGTGTTAACAGGGGGGAGAATCAGCCCCAGCATTTT.

The chain uses TRBV5-5 and TRBJ1-1; unclear D gene. Germline assignment: CDR1 SGHKS and CDR2 YYEKEE (reference sequence). Between the trimmed V and J ends, which lost 5 bases and 3 bases, there was a span of 11 bases. The CDR3 loop spans 13 amino acids. CDR3 DNA: TGTGCCAGCAGATTCTCCACGGACACTGAAGCTTTCTTT. The encoded protein is CASRFSTDTEAFF. Variable domain in full (rest from reference TRBV5-5 and TRBJ1-1): DAGVTQSPTHLIKTRGQQVTLRCSPISGHKSVSWYQQVLGQGPQFIFQYYEKEERGRGNFPDRFSARQFPNYSSELNVNALLLGDSALYLCASRFSTDTEAFFGQGTRLTVV.

The chain links TRBV11-2 to TRBJ1-1; D call uncertain. Germline V lookup: CDR1 SGHAT, CDR2 FQNNGV. This CDR3 contains 13 residues. Trimming cost V 0 bases and J 6 bases, with 8 bases left between them. For the CDR3, the DNA is TGTGCCAGCAGCTTAGAGGCCGTCTCTGAAGCTTTCTTT. Its translation is CASSLEAVSEAFF.

The chain is built from TRBV5-1 and TRBJ2-5; 9 bases fit TRBD2. Germline CDR1 reads SGHRS; CDR2 reads YFSETQ. CDR3 length: 17 residues. J was trimmed by 4 bases and V by 4 bases; bases with no gene match: 14. CDR3 amino acids: CASSQWDLAGKVETQYF. The CDR3 coding sequence is TGCGCCAGCAGCCAGTGGGACCTAGCGGGGAAGGTAGAGACCCAGTACTTC. Variable domain in full (rest from reference TRBV5-1 and TRBJ2-5): KAGVTQTPRYLIKTRGQQVTLSCSPISGHRSVSWYQQTPGQGLQFLFEYFSETQRNKGNFPGRFSGRQFSNSRSEMNVSTLELGDSALYLCASSQWDLAGKVETQYFGPGTRLLVL.

This chain joins TRBV29-1 and TRBJ2-3; no clear D. Germline CDR1 SQVTM, CDR2 ANQGSEA. CDR3 length equals 12 residues. Trimming pared 3 bases from V and 0 bases from J, leaving 4 bases between. CDR3 nucleotides: TGCAGCGTTGACGGTAGCACAGATACGCAGTATTTT. Its translation: CSVDGSTDTQYF.

The chain joins TRBV12-5 to TRBJ1-5; no firm D call. The CDR3 length is 13 residues. V lost 2 bases, J lost 4 bases, and 6 bases lay in between. Per the germline V gene, CDR1 is LGHNT and CDR2 is FRNRAP. The CDR3 coding sequence is TGTGCTAGTGGTTTGAACTTTAATCAGCCCCAGCATTTT. It translates to CASGLNFNQPQHF.

The CDR3 sequence is CASSTGTGAYEQYF. In DNA form, the CDR3 reads TGTGCCAGCAGCACCGGGACTGGCGCCTACGAGCAGTACTTC. The chain combines TRBV6-5 with TRBJ2-7; tentatively, D is TRBD2 (6 bases). Looked up from germline, CDR1 is MNHEY and CDR2 is SVGAGI. The CDR3 sequence is 14 residues long. Trimming left V 6 bases short and J 2 bases short, with 14 bases between.

V usage is TRBV5-1 and J usage is TRBJ2-3; 10 bases match TRBD2. Germline assignment: CDR1 SGHRS and CDR2 YFSETQ. V was pared by 5 bases and J by 3 bases, with 9 bases of the junction left unmatched. The CDR3 consists of 16 residues. The CDR3 nucleotides are TGCGCCAGCAGAGAGGGGTCACTAGCGGGGACAGATACGCAGTATTTT. It yields the protein CASREGSLAGTDTQYF.

The chain is built from TRBV7-9 and TRBJ2-2; 9 bases are shared with TRBD2. CDR1 and CDR2 (germline): SEHNR, FQNEAQ (reference sequence). This CDR3 is built from 15 residues. Trimming removed 5 bases from V and 1 base from J; junction bases left unmatched: 2. CDR3 DNA sequence: TGTGCCAGCAGCCAACTAGCGGGGAACACCGGGGAGCTGTTTTTT. Encoded protein: CASSQLAGNTGELFF.

The CDR3 DNA is TGCGCCAGCAGCCCGCGCAGCGGGGGCTCCTACAATGAGCAGTTCTTC. Translation: CASSPRSGGSYNEQFF. The chain couples TRBV4-1 to TRBJ2-1; 8 bases map to TRBD2. V lost 4 bases, J lost 0 bases, and 5 bases stayed unmatched. The germline V gene encodes CDR1 MGHRA and CDR2 YSYEKL. This CDR3 region has 16 residues.

The chain employs TRBV7-3 and TRBJ2-1, with 10 nucleotides matching TRBD2. Germline V gene lookup returns CDR1 SGHTA and CDR2 FQGTGA. The CDR3 is 15 amino acids. V gave up 1 base and J gave up 10 bases; unmatched junction bases: 7. CDR3 sequence: CASSLKSGGAQEQFF. In nucleotides, the CDR3 is TGTGCCAGCAGCTTAAAGAGCGGGGGGGCACAGGAGCAGTTCTTC. Supplemented by reference TRBV7-3 and TRBJ2-1, the full variable domain reads GAGVSQTPSNKVTEKGKYVELRCDPISGHTALYWYRQSLGQGPEFLIYFQGTGAADDSGLPNDRFFAVRPEGSVSTLKIQRTERGDSAVYLCASSLKSGGAQEQFFGPGTRLTVL.